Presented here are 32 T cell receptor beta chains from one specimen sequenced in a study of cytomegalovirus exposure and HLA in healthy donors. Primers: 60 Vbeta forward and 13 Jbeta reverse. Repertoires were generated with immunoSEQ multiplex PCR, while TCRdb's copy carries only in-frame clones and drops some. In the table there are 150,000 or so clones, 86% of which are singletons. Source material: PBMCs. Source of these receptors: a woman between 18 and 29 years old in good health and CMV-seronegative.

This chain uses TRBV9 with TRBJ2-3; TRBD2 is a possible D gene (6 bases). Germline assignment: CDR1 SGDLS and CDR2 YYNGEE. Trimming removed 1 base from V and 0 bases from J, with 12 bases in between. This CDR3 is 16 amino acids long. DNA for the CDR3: TGTGCCAGCAGCGTATACCGGGACTCGAGCACAGATACGCAGTATTTT. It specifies CASSVYRDSSTDTQYF. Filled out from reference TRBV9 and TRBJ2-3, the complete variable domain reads DSGVTQTPKHLITATGQRVTLRCSPRSGDLSVYWYQQSLDQGLQFLIQYYNGEERAKGNILERFSAQQFPDLHSELNLSSLELGDSALYFCASSVYRDSSTDTQYFGPGTRLTVL.

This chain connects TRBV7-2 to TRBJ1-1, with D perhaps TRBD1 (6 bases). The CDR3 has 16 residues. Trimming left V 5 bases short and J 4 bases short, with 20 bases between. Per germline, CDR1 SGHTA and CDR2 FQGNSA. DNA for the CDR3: TGTGCCAGCAGCCCACGATCGGGGGGCAGTGTCACTGAAGCTTTCTTT. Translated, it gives CASSPRSGGSVTEAFF.

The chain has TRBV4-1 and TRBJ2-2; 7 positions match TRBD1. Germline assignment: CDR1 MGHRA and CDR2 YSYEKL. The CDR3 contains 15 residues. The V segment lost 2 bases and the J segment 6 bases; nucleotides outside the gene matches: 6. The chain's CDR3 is CASSQPTGRAGELFF. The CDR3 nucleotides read TGCGCCAGCAGCCAACCGACAGGGCGGGCCGGGGAGCTGTTTTTT.

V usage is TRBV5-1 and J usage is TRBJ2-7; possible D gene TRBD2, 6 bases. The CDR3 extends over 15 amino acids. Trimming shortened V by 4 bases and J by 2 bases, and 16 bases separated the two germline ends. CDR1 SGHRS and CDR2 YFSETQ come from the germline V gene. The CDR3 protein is CASSPSAGFPYEQYF. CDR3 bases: TGCGCCAGCAGCCCCTCCGCGGGGTTCCCCTACGAGCAGTACTTC.

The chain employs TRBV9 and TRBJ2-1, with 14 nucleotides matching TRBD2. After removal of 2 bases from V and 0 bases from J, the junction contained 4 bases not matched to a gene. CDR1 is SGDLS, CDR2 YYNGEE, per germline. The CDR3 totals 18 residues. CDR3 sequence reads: CASSVGLAGASSYNEQFF. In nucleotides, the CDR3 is TGTGCCAGCAGCGTGGGACTAGCGGGAGCCAGCTCCTACAATGAGCAGTTCTTC. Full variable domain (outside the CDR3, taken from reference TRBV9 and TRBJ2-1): DSGVTQTPKHLITATGQRVTLRCSPRSGDLSVYWYQQSLDQGLQFLIQYYNGEERAKGNILERFSAQQFPDLHSELNLSSLELGDSALYFCASSVGLAGASSYNEQFFGPGTRLTVL.

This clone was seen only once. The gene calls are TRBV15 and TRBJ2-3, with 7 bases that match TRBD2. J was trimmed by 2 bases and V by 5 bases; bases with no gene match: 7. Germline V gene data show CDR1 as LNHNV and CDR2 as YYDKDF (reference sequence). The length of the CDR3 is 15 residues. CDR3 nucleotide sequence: TGTGCCACCAGCCGAAACGGGAGGACCACAGATACGCAGTATTTT. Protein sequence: CATSRNGRTTDTQYF.

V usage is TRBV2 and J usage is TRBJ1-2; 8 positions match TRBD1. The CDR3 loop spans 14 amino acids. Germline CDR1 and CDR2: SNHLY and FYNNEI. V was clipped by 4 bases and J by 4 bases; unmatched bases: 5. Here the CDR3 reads CASSVLQGGYGYTF. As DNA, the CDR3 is TGTGCCAGCAGTGTTCTACAGGGGGGCTATGGCTACACCTTC.

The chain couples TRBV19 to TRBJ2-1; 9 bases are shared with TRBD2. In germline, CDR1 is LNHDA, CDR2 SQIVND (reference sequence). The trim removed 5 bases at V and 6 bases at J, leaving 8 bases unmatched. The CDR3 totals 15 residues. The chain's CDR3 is CASSWSGTSSNEQFF. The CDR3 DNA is TGTGCCAGTAGTTGGTCCGGGACTAGCAGCAATGAGCAGTTCTTC.

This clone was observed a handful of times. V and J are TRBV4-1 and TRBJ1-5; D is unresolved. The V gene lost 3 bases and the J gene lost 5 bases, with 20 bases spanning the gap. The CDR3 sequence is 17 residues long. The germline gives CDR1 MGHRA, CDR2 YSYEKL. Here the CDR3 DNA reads TGCGCCAGCAGCCATCTTCAGAAGCGGGTTGGAGATCAGCCCCAGCATTTT. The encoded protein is CASSHLQKRVGDQPQHF.

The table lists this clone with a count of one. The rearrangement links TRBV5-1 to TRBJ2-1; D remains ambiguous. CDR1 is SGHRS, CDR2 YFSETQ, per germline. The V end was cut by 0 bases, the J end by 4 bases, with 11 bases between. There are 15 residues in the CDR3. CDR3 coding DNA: TGCGCCAGCAGCTTGGGACATTTCTCATACAATGAGCAGTTCTTC. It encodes CASSLGHFSYNEQFF. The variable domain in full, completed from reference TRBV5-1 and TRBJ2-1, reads KAGVTQTPRYLIKTRGQQVTLSCSPISGHRSVSWYQQTPGQGLQFLFEYFSETQRNKGNFPGRFSGRQFSNSRSEMNVSTLELGDSALYLCASSLGHFSYNEQFFGPGTRLTVL.

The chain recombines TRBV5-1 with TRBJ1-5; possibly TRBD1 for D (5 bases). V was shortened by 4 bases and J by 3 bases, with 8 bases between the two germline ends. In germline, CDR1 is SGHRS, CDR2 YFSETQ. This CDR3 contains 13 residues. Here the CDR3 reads CASSPGVNQPQHF. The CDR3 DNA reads TGCGCCAGCAGCCCGGGGGTCAATCAGCCCCAGCATTTT. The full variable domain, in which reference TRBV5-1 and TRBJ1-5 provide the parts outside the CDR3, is KAGVTQTPRYLIKTRGQQVTLSCSPISGHRSVSWYQQTPGQGLQFLFEYFSETQRNKGNFPGRFSGRQFSNSRSEMNVSTLELGDSALYLCASSPGVNQPQHFGDGTRLSIL.

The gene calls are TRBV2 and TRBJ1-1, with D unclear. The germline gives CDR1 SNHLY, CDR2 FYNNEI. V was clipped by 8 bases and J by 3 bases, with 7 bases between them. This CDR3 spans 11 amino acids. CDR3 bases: TGTGCCAGCTCCTATGACACTGAAGCTTTCTTT. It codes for CASSYDTEAFF.

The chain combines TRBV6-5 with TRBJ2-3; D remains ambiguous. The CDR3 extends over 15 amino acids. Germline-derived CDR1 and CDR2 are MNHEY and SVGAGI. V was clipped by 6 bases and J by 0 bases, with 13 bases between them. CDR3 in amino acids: CASSRMTPSTDTQYF. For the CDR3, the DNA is TGTGCCAGCAGCCGTATGACTCCTAGCACAGATACGCAGTATTTT.

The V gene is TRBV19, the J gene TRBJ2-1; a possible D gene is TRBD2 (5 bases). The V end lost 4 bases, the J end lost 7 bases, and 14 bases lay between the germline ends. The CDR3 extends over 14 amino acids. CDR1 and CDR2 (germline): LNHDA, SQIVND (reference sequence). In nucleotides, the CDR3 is TGTGCCAGTAGTAGGCTCGGACTCTTGAATGAGCAGTTCTTC. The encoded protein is CASSRLGLLNEQFF. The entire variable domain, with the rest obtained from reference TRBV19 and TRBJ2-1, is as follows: DGGITQSPKYLFRKEGQNVTLSCEQNLNHDAMYWYRQDPGQGLRLIYYSQIVNDFQKGDIAEGYSVSREKKESFPLTVTSAQKNPTAFYLCASSRLGLLNEQFFGPGTRLTVL.

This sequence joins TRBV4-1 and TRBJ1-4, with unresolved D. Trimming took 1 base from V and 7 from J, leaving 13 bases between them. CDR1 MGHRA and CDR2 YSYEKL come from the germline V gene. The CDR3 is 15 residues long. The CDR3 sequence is CASSQVVYSPEKLFF. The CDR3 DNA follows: TGCGCCAGCAGCCAAGTTGTATACAGCCCTGAAAAACTGTTTTTT.

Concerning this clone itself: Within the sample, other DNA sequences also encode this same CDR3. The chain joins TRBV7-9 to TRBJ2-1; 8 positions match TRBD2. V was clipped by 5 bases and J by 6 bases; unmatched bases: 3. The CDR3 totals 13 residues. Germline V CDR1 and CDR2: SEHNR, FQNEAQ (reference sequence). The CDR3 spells CASSPGLVNEQFF. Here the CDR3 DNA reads TGTGCCAGCAGCCCGGGACTAGTCAATGAGCAGTTCTTC.

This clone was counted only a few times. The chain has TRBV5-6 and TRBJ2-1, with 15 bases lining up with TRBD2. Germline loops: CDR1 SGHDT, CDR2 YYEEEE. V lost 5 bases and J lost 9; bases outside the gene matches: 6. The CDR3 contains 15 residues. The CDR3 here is CASRVPGLAGGEQFF. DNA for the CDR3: TGTGCCAGCAGAGTTCCGGGACTAGCGGGAGGTGAGCAGTTCTTC.

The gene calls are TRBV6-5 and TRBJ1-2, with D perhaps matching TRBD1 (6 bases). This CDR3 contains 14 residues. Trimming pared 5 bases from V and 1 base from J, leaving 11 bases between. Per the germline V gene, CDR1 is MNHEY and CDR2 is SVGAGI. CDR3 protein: CASSARQDNYGYTF. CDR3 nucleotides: TGTGCCAGCAGTGCGAGACAGGATAACTATGGCTACACCTTC.

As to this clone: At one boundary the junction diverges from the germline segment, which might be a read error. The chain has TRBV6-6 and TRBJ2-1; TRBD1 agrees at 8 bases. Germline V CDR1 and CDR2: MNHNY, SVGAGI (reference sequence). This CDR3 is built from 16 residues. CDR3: CASSDSVGQGANEQFF. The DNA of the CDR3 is TGTGCCAGCAGTGACTCGGTCGGACAGGGAGCTAATGAGCAGTTCTTC.

Written as DNA, the CDR3 is TGCAGCGTTGGTGCGCGGCGGGACGAGCAGTACTTC. Translated, it gives CSVGARRDEQYF. This chain uses TRBV29-1 with TRBJ2-7, with D possibly being TRBD2 (5 bases). The ends were cut back, 4 bases at V and 5 bases at J, with 12 bases in the middle. CDR1 is SQVTM and CDR2 is ANQGSEA in the germline V gene. This CDR3 comprises 12 residues.

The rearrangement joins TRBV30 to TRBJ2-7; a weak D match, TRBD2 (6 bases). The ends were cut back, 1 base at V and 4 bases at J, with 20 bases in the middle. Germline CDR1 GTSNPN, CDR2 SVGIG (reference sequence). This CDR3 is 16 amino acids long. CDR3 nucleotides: TGTGCCTGGAGTGAAATGACTAGAGAGCGTGGGTACGAGCAGTACTTC. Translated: CAWSEMTRERGYEQYF.

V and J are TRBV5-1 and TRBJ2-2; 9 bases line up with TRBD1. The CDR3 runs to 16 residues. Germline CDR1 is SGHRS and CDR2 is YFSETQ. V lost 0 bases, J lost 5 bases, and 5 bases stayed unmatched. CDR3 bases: TGCGCCAGCAGCTTGGGAGGGACAGGGCCGACCGGGGAGCTGTTTTTT. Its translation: CASSLGGTGPTGELFF.

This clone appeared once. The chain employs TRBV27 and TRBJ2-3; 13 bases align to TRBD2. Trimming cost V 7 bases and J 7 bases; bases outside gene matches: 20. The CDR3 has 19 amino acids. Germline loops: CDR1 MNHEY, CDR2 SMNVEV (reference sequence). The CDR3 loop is CASTPGQGGTSGRGNTQYF. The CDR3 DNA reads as TGTGCCAGCACTCCGGGACAGGGGGGAACTAGCGGGAGGGGGAATACGCAGTATTTT.

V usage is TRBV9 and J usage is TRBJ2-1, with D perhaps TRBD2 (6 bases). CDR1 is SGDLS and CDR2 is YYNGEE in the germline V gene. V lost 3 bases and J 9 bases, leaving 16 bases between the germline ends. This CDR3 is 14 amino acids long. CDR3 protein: CASSAGPEAGEQFF. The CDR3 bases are TGTGCCAGCAGCGCGGGCCCTGAAGCGGGTGAGCAGTTCTTC.

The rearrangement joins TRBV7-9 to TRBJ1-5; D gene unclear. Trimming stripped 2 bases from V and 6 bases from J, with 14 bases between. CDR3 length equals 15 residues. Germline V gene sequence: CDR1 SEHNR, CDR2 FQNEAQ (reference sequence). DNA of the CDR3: TGTGCCAGCAGCTTAAGTGGGCAGGAGGGTCAGCCCCAGCATTTT. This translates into CASSLSGQEGQPQHF.

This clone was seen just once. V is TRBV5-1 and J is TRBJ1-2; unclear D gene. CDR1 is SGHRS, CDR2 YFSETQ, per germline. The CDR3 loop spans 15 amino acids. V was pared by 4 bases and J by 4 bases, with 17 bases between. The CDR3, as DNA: TGCGCCAGCAGCCCAGAGCCGGGGATCCCCTATGGCTACACCTTC. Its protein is CASSPEPGIPYGYTF.

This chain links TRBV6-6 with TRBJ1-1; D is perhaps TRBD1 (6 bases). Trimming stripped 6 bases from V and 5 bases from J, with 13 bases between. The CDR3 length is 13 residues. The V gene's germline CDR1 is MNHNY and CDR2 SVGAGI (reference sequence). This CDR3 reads CASRVQGETEAFF. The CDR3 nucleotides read TGTGCCAGCAGGGTACAGGGTGAGACTGAAGCTTTCTTT.

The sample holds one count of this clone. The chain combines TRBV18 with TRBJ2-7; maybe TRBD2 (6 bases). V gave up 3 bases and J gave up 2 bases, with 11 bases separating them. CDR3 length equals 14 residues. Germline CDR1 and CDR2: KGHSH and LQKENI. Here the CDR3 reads CASSPRTTTYEQYF. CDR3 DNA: TGTGCCAGCTCACCCAGGACTACCACCTACGAGCAGTACTTC.

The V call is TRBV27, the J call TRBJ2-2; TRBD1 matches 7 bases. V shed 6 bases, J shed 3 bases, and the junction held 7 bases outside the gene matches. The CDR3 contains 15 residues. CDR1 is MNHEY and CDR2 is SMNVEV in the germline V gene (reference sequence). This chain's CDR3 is CASRTHQGDTGELFF. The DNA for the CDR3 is TGTGCCAGCAGAACACATCAGGGGGACACCGGGGAGCTGTTTTTT.

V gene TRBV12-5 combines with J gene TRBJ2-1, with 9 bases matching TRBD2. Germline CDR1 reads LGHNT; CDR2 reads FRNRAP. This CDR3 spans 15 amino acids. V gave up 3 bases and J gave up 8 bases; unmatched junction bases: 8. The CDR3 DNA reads TGTGCTAGTGGTTTAGTCGGGGGACTAGCTGATGAGCAGTTCTTC. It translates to CASGLVGGLADEQFF. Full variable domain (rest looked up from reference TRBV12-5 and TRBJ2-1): DARVTQTPRHKVTEMGQEVTMRCQPILGHNTVFWYRQTMMQGLELLAYFRNRAPLDDSGMPKDRFSAEMPDATLATLKIQPSEPRDSAVYFCASGLVGGLADEQFFGPGTRLTVL.

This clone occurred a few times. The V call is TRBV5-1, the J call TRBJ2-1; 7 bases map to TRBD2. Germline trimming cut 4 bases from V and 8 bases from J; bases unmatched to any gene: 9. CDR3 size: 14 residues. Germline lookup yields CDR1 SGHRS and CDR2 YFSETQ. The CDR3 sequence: CASSPGLDGHEQFF. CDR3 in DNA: TGCGCCAGCAGCCCCGGACTAGATGGACATGAGCAGTTCTTC.

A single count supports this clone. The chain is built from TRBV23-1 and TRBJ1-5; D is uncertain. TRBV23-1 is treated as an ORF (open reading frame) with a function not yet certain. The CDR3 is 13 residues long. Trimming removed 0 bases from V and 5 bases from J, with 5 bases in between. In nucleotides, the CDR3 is TGCGCCAGCAGTCAATCATACTATCAGCCCCAGCATTTT. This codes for CASSQSYYQPQHF.